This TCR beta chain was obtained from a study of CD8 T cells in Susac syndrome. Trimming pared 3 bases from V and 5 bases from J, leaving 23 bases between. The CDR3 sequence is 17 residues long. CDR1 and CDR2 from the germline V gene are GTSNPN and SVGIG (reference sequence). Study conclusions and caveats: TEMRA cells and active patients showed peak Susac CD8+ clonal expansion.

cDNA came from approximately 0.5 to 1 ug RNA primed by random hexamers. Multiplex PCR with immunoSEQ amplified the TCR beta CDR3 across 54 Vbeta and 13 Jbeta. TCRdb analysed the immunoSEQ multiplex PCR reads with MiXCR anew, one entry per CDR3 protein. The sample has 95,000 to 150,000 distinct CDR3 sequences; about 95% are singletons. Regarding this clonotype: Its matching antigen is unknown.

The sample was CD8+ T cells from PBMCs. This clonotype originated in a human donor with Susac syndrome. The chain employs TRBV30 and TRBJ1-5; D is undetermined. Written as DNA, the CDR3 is TGTGCCTGGAGCCAAAAAAGGGCCCTGACTGTGTATCAGCCCCAGCATTTT. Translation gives CAWSQKRALTVYQPQHF.